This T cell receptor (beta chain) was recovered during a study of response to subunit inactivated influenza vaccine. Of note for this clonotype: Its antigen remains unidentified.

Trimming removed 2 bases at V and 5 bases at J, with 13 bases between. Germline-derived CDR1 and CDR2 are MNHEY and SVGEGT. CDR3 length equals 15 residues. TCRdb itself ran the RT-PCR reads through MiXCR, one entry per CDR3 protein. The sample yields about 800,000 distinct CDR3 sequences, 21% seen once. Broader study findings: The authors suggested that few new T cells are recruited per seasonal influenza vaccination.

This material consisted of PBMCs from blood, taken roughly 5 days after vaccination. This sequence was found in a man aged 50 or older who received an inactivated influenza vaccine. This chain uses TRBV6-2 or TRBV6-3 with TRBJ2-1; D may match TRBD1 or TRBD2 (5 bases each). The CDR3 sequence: CASSYEWGSHNEQFF. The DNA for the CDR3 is TGTGCCAGCAGTTACGAGTGGGGGAGTCACAATGAGCAGTTCTTC.